This T cell receptor (beta chain) was obtained from a study of T and B cells in COVID-19 patients. Background on the study: Most recovered patients had mild to moderate COVID-19 treated as outpatients.

Points from the study as a whole: Highly clonal in active COVID-19, TRB repertoires exceeded healthy-donor diversity and richness at recovery.

BIOMED2 TRB-A/B primer pools were used in multiplex TRB PCR. TCRdb ran MiXCR on the multiplex PCR reads and lists one entry per CDR3 protein. Of some 8,400 distinct CDR3 sequences listed, roughly 24% are singletons. This clonotype is medium-sized (0.01 to 0.1%) in the sample. Its target is not known. From blood, roughly 220-550 ng of genomic DNA served as TRB template. Germline V gives CDR1 ENHRY, CDR2 SYGVKD. V shed 10 bases and J 2 bases; nucleotides not matched to a gene: 9. CDR3 length: 14 amino acids. The rearrangement uses TRBV10-3 and TRBJ2-3; the match to TRBD1 covers 7 bases. Sequencing was done on a sample of blood. The TCR was taken from a human donor who had recovered from COVID-19. CDR3 sequence: CASSAGGDTDTQYF. In DNA, the CDR3 is TGTGCCAGCAGCGCAGGGGGAGACACAGATACGCAGTATTTT.